The source of this T cell receptor beta chain is a study of CD8+ T cells in alopecia areata. Comments on this clone: No antigen is known for it.

General study points: Affected lesional scalp, above all in alopecia totalis/universalis, was more clonal than normal scalp.

There are 13 residues in the CDR3. With 1 base removed from V and 9 bases from J, the gap between germline ends came to 7 bases. Germline V lookup: CDR1 KGHSH, CDR2 LQKENI. Indicated treatment: oral pan-JAK inhibitor, 5-10 mg twice daily. In each case, RNA was isolated and then reverse transcribed into cDNA as the sequencing template. Method: immunoSEQ multiplex PCR; TCRdb's copy keeps in-frame clones and lacks some. This table holds about 190,000 clones, over 55% found once. The chain joins TRBV18 to TRBJ1-6; D may be TRBD1 (5 bases). This specimen consisted of CD4+ T cells sorted from blood, obtained at week 24, from a patient treated with tofacitinib. The receptor was derived from a human donor with alopecia areata. The CDR3 DNA reads as TGTGCCAGCTCACCACGACAGACTTCACCCCTCCACTTT. The encoded protein is CASSPRQTSPLHF.